This TCR beta chain was sequenced during a study of cytomegalovirus exposure and HLA in healthy donors. General study results and limits: Later analysis showed most CMV-associated TCR beta chains appearing HLA-restricted.

In the PCR, 60 Vbeta and 13 Jbeta primers were used. Some clones are missing from TCRdb's copy, which holds only in-frame ones; the method was immunoSEQ multiplex PCR. This table has fewer than 150,000 clones, around 81% appearing once. The CDR3 length is 16 residues. CDR1 and CDR2 (germline): KGHSH, LQKENI. V lost 4 bases to trimming and J lost 5 bases; unmatched junction nucleotides: 9. A single count supports this clone. The antigen remains undetermined. The clonotype was recovered from a male donor in good health and CMV-seronegative. Sequenced sample: PBMCs. The genes are TRBV18 and TRBJ1-5; the match to TRBD1 covers 9 bases. CDR3: CASSLIPGQGDQPQHF. In DNA, the CDR3 is TGTGCCAGCTCACTTATCCCGGGACAGGGAGATCAGCCCCAGCATTTT.